This TCR beta chain was captured by sequencing in a study of T cell repertoires in cytomegalovirus infection. Study background: Through public TCR beta signatures, both CMV infection and matching HLA type were indicated.

TCRdb redid the calling of the reads with MiXCR, one entry per CDR3 protein. Of about 180,000 distinct CDR3 sequences listed, roughly 15% are singletons. V lost 7 bases and J lost 0; bases outside the gene matches: 9. Per germline, CDR1 MGHDK and CDR2 SYGVNS. The CDR3 is 17 residues long. This sequence joins TRBV25-1 and TRBJ1-1; 12 positions agree with TRBD1. The TCR sequence derives from a human donor in good health (CMV status not recorded). Some clones in this sample may be carry-over from other donors' samples. The source material was CD8+ T cells from PBMCs. The CDR3: CASMSRDRGPLNTEAFF. CDR3 coding DNA: TGTGCCAGCATGAGCCGGGACAGGGGGCCTTTGAACACTGAAGCTTTCTTT.